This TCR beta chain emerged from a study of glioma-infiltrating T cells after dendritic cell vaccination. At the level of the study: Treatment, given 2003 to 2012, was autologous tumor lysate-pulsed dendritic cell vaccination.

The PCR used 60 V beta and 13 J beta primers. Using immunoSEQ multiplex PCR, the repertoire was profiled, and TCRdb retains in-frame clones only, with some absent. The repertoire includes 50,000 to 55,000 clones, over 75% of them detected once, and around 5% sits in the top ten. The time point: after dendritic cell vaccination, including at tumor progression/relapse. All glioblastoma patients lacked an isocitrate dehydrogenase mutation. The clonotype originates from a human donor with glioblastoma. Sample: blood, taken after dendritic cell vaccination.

CDR3 DNA: TGTGCCAGCAGCGGTAGCGGGAGCGGAGGTGAGACCCAGTACTTC. This sequence encodes CASSGSGSGGETQYF. The rearrangement links TRBV28 to TRBJ2-5; 9 nucleotides align to TRBD2. Germline V lookup: CDR1 MDHEN, CDR2 SYDVKM. This CDR3 has 15 amino acids. V dropped 6 bases and J dropped 5; count of bases not matched to a gene: 10.